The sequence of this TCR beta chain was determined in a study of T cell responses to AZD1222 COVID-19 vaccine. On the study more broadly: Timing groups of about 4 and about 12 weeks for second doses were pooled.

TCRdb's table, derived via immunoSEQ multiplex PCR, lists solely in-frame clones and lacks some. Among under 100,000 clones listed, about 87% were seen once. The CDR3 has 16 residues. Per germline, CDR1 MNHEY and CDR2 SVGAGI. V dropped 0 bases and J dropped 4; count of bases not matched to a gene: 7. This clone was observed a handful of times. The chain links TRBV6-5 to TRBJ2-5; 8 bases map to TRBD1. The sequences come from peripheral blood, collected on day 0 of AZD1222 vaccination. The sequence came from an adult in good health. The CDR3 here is CASSYSAGTGGETQYF. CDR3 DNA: TGTGCCAGCAGTTACTCGGCCGGGACAGGCGGAGAGACCCAGTACTTC.